The 17 T cell receptor beta chains below come from one sample, sequenced in a study of human T cells and chemical hapten exposure. Time point given: pre-sensitization, week 0. The sample's treatment: therapeutic diphenylcyclopropenone sensitization with weekly scalp DPC. TCRdb ran MiXCR on the RACE reads and lists one entry per CDR3 protein. The table shows a few hundred thousand distinct CDR3 sequences, with around 5.5% occurring only once. The sample in question was whole blood, obtained in connection with sensitization to the hapten diphenylcyclopropenone (DPC). The receptors here all came from a woman under 30 with alopecia areata. Some clones in this sample may be carry-over from other donors' samples.

The table lists this clonotype with many counts. Written as DNA, the CDR3 is TGTGCCAGCAGAATTCGTGTGGGGTCCTACGAGCAGTACTTC. Its protein is CASRIRVGSYEQYF. The V gene is TRBV27, the J gene TRBJ2-7; no definite D call. There are 14 residues in the CDR3. In germline, CDR1 is MNHEY, CDR2 SMNVEV (reference sequence). V lost 6 bases and J lost 1, with 13 bases in between.

This clonotype appeared many times. The chain recombines TRBV29-1 with TRBJ2-2; no reliable D call. The V gene lost 4 bases and the J gene lost 5 bases, with 11 bases spanning the gap. CDR1 and CDR2 from the germline V gene are SQVTM and ANQGSEA. The CDR3 loop spans 13 amino acids. DNA for the CDR3: TGCAGCGTTGCCAACGACGTGACCGGGGAGCTGTTTTTT. Translation: CSVANDVTGELFF.

This clonotype has at least ten counts. This chain links TRBV5-1 with TRBJ1-5; TRBD1 is a possible D gene (5 bases). Germline CDR1 reads SGHRS; CDR2 reads YFSETQ. V was trimmed by 0 bases and J by 3 bases, leaving 10 bases between them. There are 15 residues in the CDR3. The chain's CDR3 is CASSLDSGSNQPQHF. CDR3 nucleotide sequence: TGCGCCAGCAGCTTGGATTCAGGGTCCAATCAGCCCCAGCATTTT. Together with reference TRBV5-1 and TRBJ1-5, the CDR3 gives the full variable domain: KAGVTQTPRYLIKTRGQQVTLSCSPISGHRSVSWYQQTPGQGLQFLFEYFSETQRNKGNFPGRFSGRQFSNSRSEMNVSTLELGDSALYLCASSLDSGSNQPQHFGDGTRLSIL.

There are many counts of this clonotype. This sequence joins TRBV20-1 and TRBJ1-5; D remains unclear. The CDR3 extends over 13 amino acids. The V and J ends lost 4 bases and 5 bases respectively, with 12 bases between them. Germline-derived CDR1 and CDR2 are DFQATT and SNEGSKA (reference sequence). The CDR3, as DNA: TGCAGTGCTACCCCGGGGTCGGATCAGCCCCAGCATTTT. Translating gives CSATPGSDQPQHF.

This clonotype has ten or more counts. The chain is built from TRBV11-3 and TRBJ2-5; 7 bases map to TRBD1. The CDR3 runs 13 residues. Germline V gene data show CDR1 as SGHNT and CDR2 as YENEEA. V trimming: 5 bases; J trimming: 4 bases; junction bases outside the gene matches: 4. CDR3 DNA sequence: TGTGCCAGCAGCAGGGGGCCGGGAGAGACCCAGTACTTC. Its protein is CASSRGPGETQYF.

A few counts support this clonotype. In nucleotides, the CDR3 is TGTGCCAGCAGCGGGCATTCCTCCTACAATGAGCAGTTCTTC. As protein: CASSGHSSYNEQFF. This rearrangement joins TRBV7-2 to TRBJ2-1; D is unclear. Trimming took 5 bases from V and 0 from J, leaving 8 bases between them. The CDR3 is made up of 14 amino acids. Germline CDR1 reads SGHTA; CDR2 reads FQGNSA.

This clonotype has ten or more counts. The rearrangement uses TRBV3-1 and TRBJ2-7, with D possibly matching TRBD2 (6 bases). CDR1 and CDR2 from the germline V gene are LGHDT and YNNKEL (reference sequence). The CDR3 is 14 residues long. V was pared by 2 bases and J by 6 bases, with 14 bases between. As DNA, the CDR3 is TGTGCCAGCAGCCAATGGAGGGGAGGAGCCGAGCAGTACTTC. Protein sequence: CASSQWRGGAEQYF.

This clonotype was found a few times. The chain links TRBV29-1 to TRBJ1-6, with 7 positions matching TRBD1. The CDR3 length is 13 residues. Per the germline V gene, CDR1 is SQVTM and CDR2 is ANQGSEA. After removal of 7 bases from V and 5 bases from J, the junction contained 5 bases not matched to a gene. CDR3 DNA sequence: TGCAGCGCCCGACAGGGAAATAATTCACCCCTCCACTTT. Its translation: CSARQGNNSPLHF.

V gene TRBV6-6 combines with J gene TRBJ1-6, with unresolved D. The CDR3 has 16 amino acids. Trimming left V 3 bases short and J 7 bases short, with 16 bases between. The germline V gene encodes CDR1 MNHNY and CDR2 SVGAGI (reference sequence). The CDR3 region is CASSYPLSIINSPLHF. CDR3 sequence (DNA): TGTGCCAGCAGTTATCCGCTGAGTATCATAAATTCACCCCTCCACTTT.

This clonotype occurred many times. The chain joins TRBV20-1 to TRBJ2-1; D ambiguous. Trimming left V 6 bases short and J 0 bases short, with 21 bases between. Germline values: CDR1 DFQATT, CDR2 SNEGSKA (reference sequence). This CDR3 comprises 17 residues. DNA for the CDR3: TGCAGTGCCGTTCCTTTCTCACTTCGGAGCTCCTACAATGAGCAGTTCTTC. Encoded protein: CSAVPFSLRSSYNEQFF.

This clonotype was seen repeatedly, ten times or more. The genes are TRBV5-6 and TRBJ2-5; possibly TRBD2 for D (6 bases). CDR3 length equals 15 residues. CDR1 and CDR2 (germline): SGHDT, YYEEEE. V dropped 2 bases and J dropped 1 base, with 12 bases sitting between them. CDR3 sequence reads: CASSFAPTSQETQYF. Written as DNA, the CDR3 is TGTGCCAGCAGCTTCGCGCCGACTAGCCAAGAGACCCAGTACTTC.

V usage is TRBV7-2 and J usage is TRBJ2-7; 8 bases map to TRBD1. Germline-derived CDR1 and CDR2 are SGHTA and FQGNSA. V lost 5 bases and J lost 4; bases outside the gene matches: 10. CDR3 size: 15 residues. As DNA, the CDR3 is TGTGCCAGCAGCCCCGGGACAGGCGGTTTTTACGAGCAGTACTTC. Amino acid sequence: CASSPGTGGFYEQYF.

The CDR3 DNA sequence: TGTGCCAGCGCTGAGGACAGCACAGATACGCAGTATTTT. As protein: CASAEDSTDTQYF. The rearrangement uses TRBV6-2 or TRBV6-3 and TRBJ2-3; D gene uncertain. Trimming cost V 8 bases and J 0 bases, with 9 bases left between them. The CDR3 length is 13 residues. Per germline, CDR1 MNHEY and CDR2 SVGEGT.

This clonotype showed up many times. The CDR3 nucleotides are TGTGCCAGCAGCCCCAATGAAGGGACCCAGTACTTC. Its protein is CASSPNEGTQYF. The chain has TRBV3-1 and TRBJ2-5; D not certain. This CDR3 has 12 residues. V was trimmed by 4 bases and J by 7 bases, leaving 10 bases between them. Germline lookup yields CDR1 LGHDT and CDR2 YNNKEL (reference sequence).

This clonotype was seen only a few times. The CDR3, as DNA: TGTGCCAGCAGCCCCCAGGGGGGCCACGAGCAGTACTTC. It specifies CASSPQGGHEQYF. The chain has TRBV7-9 and TRBJ2-7; a weak D match, TRBD1 (7 bases). V was clipped by 5 bases and J by 5 bases, with 13 bases between them. Germline CDR1 reads SEHNR; CDR2 reads FQNEAQ (reference sequence). The CDR3 length is 13 residues.

This clonotype appeared many times. The rearrangement links TRBV27 to TRBJ2-1; D is perhaps TRBD1 or TRBD2 (5 bases each). Between the trimmed V and J ends, which lost 6 bases and 4 bases, there was a span of 10 bases. This CDR3 is 13 amino acids long. In germline, CDR1 is MNHEY, CDR2 SMNVEV (reference sequence). The CDR3 nucleotides read TGTGCCAGCAGCTTAGAGGGGTACAATGAGCAGTTCTTC. Its translation is CASSLEGYNEQFF.

This clonotype was seen a handful of times. The chain combines TRBV29-1 with TRBJ2-7, with a weak D call TRBD2 (6 bases). V dropped 0 bases and J dropped 9 bases, with 9 bases sitting between them. Germline V gene lookup returns CDR1 SQVTM and CDR2 ANQGSEA. This CDR3 spans 11 amino acids. The CDR3 sequence is CSVEEKEGQYF. CDR3 DNA sequence: TGCAGCGTTGAAGAGAAGGAGGGGCAGTACTTC.